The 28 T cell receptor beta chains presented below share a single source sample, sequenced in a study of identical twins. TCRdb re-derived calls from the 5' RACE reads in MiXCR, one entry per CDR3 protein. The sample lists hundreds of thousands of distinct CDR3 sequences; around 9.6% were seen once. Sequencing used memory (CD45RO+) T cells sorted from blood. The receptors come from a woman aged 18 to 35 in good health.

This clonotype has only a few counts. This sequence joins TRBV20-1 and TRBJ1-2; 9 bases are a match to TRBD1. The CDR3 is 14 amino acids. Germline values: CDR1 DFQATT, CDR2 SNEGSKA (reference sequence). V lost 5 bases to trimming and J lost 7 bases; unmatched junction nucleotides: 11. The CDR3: CSAPRDRENSGYTF. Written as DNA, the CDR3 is TGCAGTGCTCCCCGGGACAGGGAAAATAGTGGCTACACCTTC.

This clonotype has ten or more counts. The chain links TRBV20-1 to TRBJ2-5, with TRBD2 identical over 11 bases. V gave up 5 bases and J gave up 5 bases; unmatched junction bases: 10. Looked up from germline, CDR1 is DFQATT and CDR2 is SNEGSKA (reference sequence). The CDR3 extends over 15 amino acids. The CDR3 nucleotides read TGCAGTGCTCTCCCCGTAGCGGGGGGGAAGGAGACCCAGTACTTC. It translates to CSALPVAGGKETQYF.

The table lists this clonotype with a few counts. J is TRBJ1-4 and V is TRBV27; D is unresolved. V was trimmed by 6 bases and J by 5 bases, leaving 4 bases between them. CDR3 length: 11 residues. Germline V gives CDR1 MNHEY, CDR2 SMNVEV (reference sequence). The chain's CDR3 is CASRTNEKLFF. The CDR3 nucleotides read TGTGCCAGCAGGACAAATGAAAAACTGTTTTTT.

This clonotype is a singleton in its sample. The chain's CDR3 is CASLLFGYHEQFF. The DNA for the CDR3 is TGTGCCAGCCTCCTTTTCGGGTACCATGAGCAGTTCTTC. The rearrangement joins TRBV21-1 to TRBJ2-1. TRBV21-1 is recorded as a pseudogene. The CDR3 extends over 13 amino acids.

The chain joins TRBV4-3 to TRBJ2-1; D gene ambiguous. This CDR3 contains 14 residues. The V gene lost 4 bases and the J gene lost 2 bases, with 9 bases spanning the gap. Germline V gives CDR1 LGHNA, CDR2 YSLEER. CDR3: CASSPSVTYNEQFF. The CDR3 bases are TGCGCCAGCAGCCCCAGCGTGACCTACAATGAGCAGTTCTTC.

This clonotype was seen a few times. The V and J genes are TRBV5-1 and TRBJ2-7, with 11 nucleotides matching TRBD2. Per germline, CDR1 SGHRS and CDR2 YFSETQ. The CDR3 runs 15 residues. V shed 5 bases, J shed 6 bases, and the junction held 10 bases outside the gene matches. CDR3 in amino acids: CASRPALAGVVEQYF. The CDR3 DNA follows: TGCGCCAGCAGGCCTGCACTAGCGGGAGTGGTCGAGCAGTACTTC.

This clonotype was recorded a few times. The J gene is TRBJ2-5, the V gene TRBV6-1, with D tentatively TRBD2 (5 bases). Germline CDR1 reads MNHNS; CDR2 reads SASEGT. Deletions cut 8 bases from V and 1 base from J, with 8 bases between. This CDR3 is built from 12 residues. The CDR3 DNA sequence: TGTGCCAGCCTCAGCGGCCAAGAGACCCAGTACTTC. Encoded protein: CASLSGQETQYF.

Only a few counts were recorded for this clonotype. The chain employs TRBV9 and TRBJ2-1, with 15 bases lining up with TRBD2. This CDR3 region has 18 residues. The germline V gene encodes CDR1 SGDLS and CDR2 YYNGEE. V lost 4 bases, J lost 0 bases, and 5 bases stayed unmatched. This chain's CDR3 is CASSPGLAGGPSYNEQFF. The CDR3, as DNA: TGTGCCAGCAGCCCTGGACTAGCGGGAGGGCCCTCCTACAATGAGCAGTTCTTC.

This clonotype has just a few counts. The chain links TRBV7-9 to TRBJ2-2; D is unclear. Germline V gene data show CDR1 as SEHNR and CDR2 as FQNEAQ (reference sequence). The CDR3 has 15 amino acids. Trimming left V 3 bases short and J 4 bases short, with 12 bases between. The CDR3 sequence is CASSFDSRATGELFF. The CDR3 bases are TGTGCCAGCAGCTTCGATTCTCGGGCCACCGGGGAGCTGTTTTTT.

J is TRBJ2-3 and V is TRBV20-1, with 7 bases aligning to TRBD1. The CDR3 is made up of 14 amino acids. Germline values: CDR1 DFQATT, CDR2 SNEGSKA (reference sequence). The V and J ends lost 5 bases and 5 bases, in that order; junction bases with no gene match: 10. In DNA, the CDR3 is TGCAGTGCTTCCAGGGGGAGCTCCCAAGATACGCAGTATTTT. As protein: CSASRGSSQDTQYF.

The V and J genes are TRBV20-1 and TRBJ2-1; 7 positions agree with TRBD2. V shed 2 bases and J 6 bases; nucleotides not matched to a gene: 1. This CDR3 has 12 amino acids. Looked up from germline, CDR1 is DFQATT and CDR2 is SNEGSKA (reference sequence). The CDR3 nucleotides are TGCAGTGCTAGATCTAGCGGCAATGAGCAGTTCTTC. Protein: CSARSSGNEQFF.

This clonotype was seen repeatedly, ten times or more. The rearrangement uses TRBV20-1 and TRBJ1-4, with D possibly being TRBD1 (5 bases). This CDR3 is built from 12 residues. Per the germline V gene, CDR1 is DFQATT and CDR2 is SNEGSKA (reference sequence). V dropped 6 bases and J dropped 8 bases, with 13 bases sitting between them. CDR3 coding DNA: TGCAGTGCGAGGACAAGATTCGAAAAACTGTTTTTT. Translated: CSARTRFEKLFF.

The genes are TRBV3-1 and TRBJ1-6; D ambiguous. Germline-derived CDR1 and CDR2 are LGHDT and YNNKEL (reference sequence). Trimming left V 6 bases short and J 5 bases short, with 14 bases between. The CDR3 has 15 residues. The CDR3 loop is CASRKGPFNNSPLHF. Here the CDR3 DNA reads TGTGCCAGCAGAAAAGGGCCCTTTAATAATTCACCCCTCCACTTT. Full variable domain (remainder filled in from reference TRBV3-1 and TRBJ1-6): DTAVSQTPKYLVTQMGNDKSIKCEQNLGHDTMYWYKQDSKKFLKIMFSYNNKELIINETVPNRFSPKSPDKAHLNLHINSLELGDSAVYFCASRKGPFNNSPLHFGNGTRLTVT.

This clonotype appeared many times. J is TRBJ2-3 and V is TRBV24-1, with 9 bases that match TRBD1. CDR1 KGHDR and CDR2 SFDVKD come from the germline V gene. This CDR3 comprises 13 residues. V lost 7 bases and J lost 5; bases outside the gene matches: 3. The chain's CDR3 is CATRGQGEDTQYF. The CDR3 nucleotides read TGTGCCACCAGGGGACAGGGTGAAGATACGCAGTATTTT.

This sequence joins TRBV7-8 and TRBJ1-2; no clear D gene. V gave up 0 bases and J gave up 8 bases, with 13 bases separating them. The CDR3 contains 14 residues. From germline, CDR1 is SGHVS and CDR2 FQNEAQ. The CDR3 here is CASSLAIQIGGYTF. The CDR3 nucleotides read TGTGCCAGCAGCTTAGCCATCCAGATAGGCGGCTACACCTTC. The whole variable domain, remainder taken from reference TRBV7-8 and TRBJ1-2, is GAGVSQSPRYKVAKRGQDVALRCDPISGHVSLFWYQQALGQGPEFLTYFQNEAQLDKSGLPSDRFFAERPEGSVSTLKIQRTQQEDSAVYLCASSLAIQIGGYTFGSGTRLTVV.

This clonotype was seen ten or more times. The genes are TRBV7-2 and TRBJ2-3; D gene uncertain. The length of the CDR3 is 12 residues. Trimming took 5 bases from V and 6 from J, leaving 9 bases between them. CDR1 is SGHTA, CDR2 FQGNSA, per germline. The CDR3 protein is CASSPHTDTQYF. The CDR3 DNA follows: TGTGCCAGCAGCCCACACACGGATACGCAGTATTTT.

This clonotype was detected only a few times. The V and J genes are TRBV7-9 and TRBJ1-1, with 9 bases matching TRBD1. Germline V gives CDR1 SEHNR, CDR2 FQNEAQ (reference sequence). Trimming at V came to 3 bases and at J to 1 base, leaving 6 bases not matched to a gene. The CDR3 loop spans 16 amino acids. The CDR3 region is CASSLGQGVGNTEAFF. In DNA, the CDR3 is TGTGCCAGCAGCTTGGGACAGGGTGTTGGGAACACTGAAGCTTTCTTT.

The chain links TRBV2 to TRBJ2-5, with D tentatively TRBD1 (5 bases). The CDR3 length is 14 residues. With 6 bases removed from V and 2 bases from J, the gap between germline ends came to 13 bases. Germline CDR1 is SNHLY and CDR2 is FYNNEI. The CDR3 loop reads CASSLETAQETQYF. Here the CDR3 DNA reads TGTGCCAGCAGCCTGGAGACAGCTCAAGAGACCCAGTACTTC.

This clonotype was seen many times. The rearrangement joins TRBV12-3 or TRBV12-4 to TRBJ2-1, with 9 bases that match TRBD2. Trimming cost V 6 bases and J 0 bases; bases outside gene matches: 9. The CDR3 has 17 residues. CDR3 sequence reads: CASRVAGEGGSYNEQFF. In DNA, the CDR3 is TGTGCCAGCAGGGTAGCGGGAGAGGGTGGCTCCTACAATGAGCAGTTCTTC.

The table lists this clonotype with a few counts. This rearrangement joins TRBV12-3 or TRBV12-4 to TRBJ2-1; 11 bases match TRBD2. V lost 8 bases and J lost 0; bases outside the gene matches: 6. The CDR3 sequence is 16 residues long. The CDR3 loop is CASGDSGGASYNEQFF. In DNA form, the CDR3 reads TGTGCCAGCGGGGATAGCGGGGGGGCCTCCTACAATGAGCAGTTCTTC.

In DNA, the CDR3 is TGCGCCAGCAGGCCAACGGGACTAGCTTTAGATACGCAGTATTTT. This gives the protein CASRPTGLALDTQYF. The genes are TRBV5-1 and TRBJ2-3, with TRBD2 identical over 9 bases. CDR1 and CDR2 (germline): SGHRS, YFSETQ. The ends lost 5 bases at V and 5 bases at J; junction bases unmatched: 9. The CDR3 covers 15 residues.

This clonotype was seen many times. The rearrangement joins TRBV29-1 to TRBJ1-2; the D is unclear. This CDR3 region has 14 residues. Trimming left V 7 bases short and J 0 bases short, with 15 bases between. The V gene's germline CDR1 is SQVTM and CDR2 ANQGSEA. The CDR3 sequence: CSATDTSSNYGYTF. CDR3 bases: TGCAGCGCCACTGACACCTCTTCTAACTATGGCTACACCTTC.

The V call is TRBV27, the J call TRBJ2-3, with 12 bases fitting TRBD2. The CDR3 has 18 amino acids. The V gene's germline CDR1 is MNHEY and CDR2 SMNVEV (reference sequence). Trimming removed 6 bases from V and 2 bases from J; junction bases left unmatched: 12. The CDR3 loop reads CASSQNFGLAGFTDTQYF. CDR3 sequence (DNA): TGTGCCAGCAGCCAAAATTTTGGACTAGCGGGATTCACAGATACGCAGTATTTT.

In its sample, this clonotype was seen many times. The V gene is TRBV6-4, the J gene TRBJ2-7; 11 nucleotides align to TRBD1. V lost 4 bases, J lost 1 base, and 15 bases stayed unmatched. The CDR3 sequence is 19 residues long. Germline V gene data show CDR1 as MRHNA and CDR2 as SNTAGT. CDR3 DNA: TGTGCCAGCAGTGTCCACAGGACAGGGGGCCTAGCGGTATCCTACGAGCAGTACTTC. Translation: CASSVHRTGGLAVSYEQYF.

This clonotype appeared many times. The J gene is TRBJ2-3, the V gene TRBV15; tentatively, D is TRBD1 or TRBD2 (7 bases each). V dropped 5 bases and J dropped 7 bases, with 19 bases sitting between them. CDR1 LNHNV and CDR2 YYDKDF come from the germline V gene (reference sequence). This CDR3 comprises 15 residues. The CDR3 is CATSAQGGGRYTQYF. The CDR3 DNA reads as TGTGCCACCAGCGCTCAGGGAGGGGGCCGATATACGCAGTATTTT.

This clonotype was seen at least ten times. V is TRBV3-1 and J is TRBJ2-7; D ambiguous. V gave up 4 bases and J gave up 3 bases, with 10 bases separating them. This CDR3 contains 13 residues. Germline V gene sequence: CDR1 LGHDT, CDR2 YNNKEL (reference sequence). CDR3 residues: CASSRPDYYEQYF. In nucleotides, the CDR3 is TGTGCCAGCAGCCGACCGGATTACTACGAGCAGTACTTC.

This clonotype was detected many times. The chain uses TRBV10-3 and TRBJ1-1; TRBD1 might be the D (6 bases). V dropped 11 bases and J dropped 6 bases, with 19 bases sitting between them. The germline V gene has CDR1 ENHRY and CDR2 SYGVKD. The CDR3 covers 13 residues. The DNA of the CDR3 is TGTGCCTCACGGGGGGGCCTGAGCGCTGAAGCTTTCTTT. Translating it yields CASRGGLSAEAFF.

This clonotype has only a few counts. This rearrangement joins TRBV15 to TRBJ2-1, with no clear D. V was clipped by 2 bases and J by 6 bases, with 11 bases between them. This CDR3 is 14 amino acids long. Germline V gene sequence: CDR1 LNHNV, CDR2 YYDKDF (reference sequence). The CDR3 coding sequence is TGTGCCACCAGCAGATCCCTAGAAGGCAATGAGCAGTTCTTC. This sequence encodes CATSRSLEGNEQFF.